The clone carrying this T cell receptor (beta chain) came up a few times. This sample was included in a study of regulatory T cells in long-lasting Graves disease. Time point defined: newly diagnosed GD, antithyroid drugs for less than 3 months. PBMC RNA was the source of the TCR library. HTBI primers from iRepertoire and Arm-PCR of CDR3 regions yielded the TCR beta libraries. TCRdb recomputed calls from the multiplex PCR reads with MiXCR, one row per CDR3 protein. The sample has 400,000 to 500,000 distinct CDR3 sequences, roughly 15% seen once. The sample was also reused in another study, on T cells in Graves' hyperthyroidism and ophthalmopathy. This second study notes: Among thyroid clonotypes expanded above 0.001, most also appeared in blood.

The TCR comes from a woman between 18 and 29 years old with Graves disease. Material: peripheral blood mononuclear cells (PBMCs), obtained at new diagnosis, from a patient treated with antithyroid drugs.

This chain's CDR3 is CSARNPDGQGHGYTF. The CDR3 nucleotides read TGCAGTGCTAGAAATCCGGACGGACAGGGGCATGGCTACACCTTC. The chain combines TRBV20-1 with TRBJ1-2, with 9 bases lining up with TRBD1. Germline V CDR1 and CDR2: DFQATT, SNEGSKA (reference sequence). With V trimmed by 2 bases and J by 6 bases, 10 bases remained unmatched. CDR3 size: 15 residues.